This T cell receptor (beta chain) was profiled in a study of T cell responses to AZD1222 COVID-19 vaccine. Points from the study as a whole: The repertoires were collected only after the peak T cell response. At study baseline, merely five or six AZD1222 recipients were seropositive.

Per the germline V gene, CDR1 is SGHAT and CDR2 is FQNNGV. Trimming removed 1 base at V and 5 bases at J, with 12 bases between. This CDR3 region has 15 residues. To note about this clone: Its antigen is not known.

The table came from immunoSEQ multiplex PCR; TCRdb's copy has only in-frame clones and leaves some out. The sample holds approximately 100,000 clones, around 90% seen once. Sequences were derived from peripheral blood, sampled on day 0 of AZD1222 vaccination. The chain uses TRBV11-2 and TRBJ1-5, with D hard to call. The clonotype was recovered from an adult in good health. The CDR3 region has the DNA TGTGCCAGCAGCTTAGGCGTGCTCGGCCATCAGCCCCAGCATTTT. Protein: CASSLGVLGHQPQHF.